Below are 3 T cell receptor beta chains sequenced from a single sample in a study of tumor and adjacent non-tumor tissue in lung cancer. A modified ARM-PCR protocol with three rounds of nested PCR amplified TCRbeta. One entry per CDR3 protein results from TCRdb running MiXCR on the multiplex PCR reads. The sample carries around 210,000 distinct CDR3 sequences, about 76% recorded once. No cell sorting was done before RNA was extracted from the tissue. Material: lung tumor tissue. The receptors stem from a man in his sixties with non-small cell lung cancer.

The V gene is TRBV6-1, the J gene TRBJ2-1; 8 bases are shared with TRBD2. The CDR3 is made up of 15 amino acids. Germline CDR1 is MNHNS and CDR2 is SASEGT. CDR3 nucleotides: TGTGCAACCCGACCCCCGGGACTAGGTAAGGATGGGCAGTTCTTC. This gives the protein CATRPPGLGKDGQFF.

This clonotype was seen a single time. A much larger clone differs from this one at a single base, so this may be a read error. The rearrangement links TRBV20-1 to TRBJ2-1, with D hard to call. The V and J ends lost 4 bases and 6 bases respectively, with 22 bases between them. This CDR3 comprises 16 residues. Germline CDR1 DFQATT, CDR2 SNEGSKA (reference sequence). The CDR3 sequence: CSATPARLCAINEQFF. For the CDR3, the DNA is TGCAGTGCTACCCCAGCGAGGCTTTGTGCAATCAATGAGCAGTTCTTC.

The chain employs TRBV20-1 and TRBJ2-1; TRBD2 might be the D (6 bases). The CDR3 contains 20 residues. Germline V gene data show CDR1 as DFQATT and CDR2 as SNEGSKA (reference sequence). Trimming pared 0 bases from V and 10 bases from J, leaving 34 bases between. CDR3 protein: CSARDSLSEGLTGLLTEQFF. The CDR3 DNA is TGCAGTGCTAGAGATTCGCTGAGCGAGGGTCTGACGGGACTCCTAACGGAGCAGTTCTTC.